This entry describes one T cell receptor beta chain. This record belongs to a study of blood T cell repertoires in COVID-19. Study context: Acute-phase and convalescent COVID-19 samples originated in the United States, Italy and Spain. T cells, B-cell-depleted T cells, or PBMCs supplied cDNA or gDNA.

In the original processing: Reference gene primer amplification in the assay estimated nucleated cell counts. The protocol was immunoSEQ multiplex PCR, while the TCRdb copy is restricted to in-frame clones and leaves out a portion. From that table come the V and J calls and clone size; the DNA was used to work out D and trimming. The sample includes 45,000 to 50,000 clones, more than 75% of them seen just once. With 0 bases clipped from V and 6 bases from J, the junction kept 9 bases outside the gene matches. This CDR3 comprises 16 residues. Germline CDR1 MNHEY, CDR2 SVGEGT. The gene calls are TRBV6-2 or TRBV6-3 and TRBJ2-3; 7 nucleotides line up with TRBD2. Material for sequencing was peripheral blood. This TCR came from a woman aged 55-69 years with acute or convalescent COVID-19. CDR3 amino acids: CASSYSRERNEDTQYF. The CDR3 DNA reads as TGTGCCAGCAGTTACTCGCGGGAGAGGAACGAGGATACGCAGTATTTT.